Below, one T cell receptor (beta chain) is given with its context. This entry comes from a study of blood T cell repertoires in COVID-19. Study-wide background: Samples representing acute and convalescent COVID-19 were sourced from the United States, Italy and Spain. Sources were T cells, B-cell-depleted T cells, or PBMCs; the material itself was cDNA or gDNA.

With 0 bases clipped from V and 3 bases from J, the junction kept 5 bases outside the gene matches. The CDR3 has 15 residues. Germline CDR1 is LGHNA and CDR2 is YSLEER. Authors' methods: It was from reference gene primer amplification that nucleated cell counts were estimated. TCRdb's copy holds only in-frame clones and misses some; the assay was immunoSEQ multiplex PCR. The DNA was the basis for D and trimming; V, J and clone size are from that table. This table holds more than 85,000 clones, roughly four fifths found once. This clonotype was obtained from a woman aged 60 to 75 with acute or convalescent COVID-19. The specimen sequenced was peripheral blood. The chain links TRBV4-3 to TRBJ2-7; 7 nucleotides align to TRBD2. The CDR3 DNA is TGCGCCAGCAGCCAAGACTCGGGGGGATTCTACGAGCAGTACTTC. Its translation is CASSQDSGGFYEQYF.